This T cell receptor beta chain was recovered during a study of shared clonotypes between healthy human individuals. The wider study: There were three CD4 naive, three CD4 memory, two CD8 naive and one CD8 memory plates per donor.

Terminally differentiated effector memory CD45RA+ cells were left out of the naive CD8 fraction, which was CD45RO-negative and positively selected for CCR7. CDR3 size: 15 residues. Germline trimming cut 2 bases from V and 3 bases from J; bases unmatched to any gene: 6. The germline V gene encodes CDR1 MGHRA and CDR2 YSYEKL. Worth noting for this clone: Antigen specificity is unknown.

Study-level findings and limits: The four-donor shared clonotypes exceeded non-shared clonotypes in generation probability, with non-shared ones scoring lower.

Genomic DNA of each subset was evenly split across several immunoSEQ plates. TCRdb keeps only in-frame clones here, not all; method: immunoSEQ multiplex PCR. This table holds about 2.1 million clones, about 93% found once. Sample: naive CD8+ T cells from PBMCs. This TCR derives from a man between 18 and 35 years old in good health. Some clones in this sample may be carry-over from other donors' samples. The chain joins TRBV4-1 to TRBJ1-2, with 7 bases matching TRBD1. In DNA, the CDR3 is TGCGCCAGCAGCCAAAGACAGGGCATTCACTATGGCTACACCTTC. Encoded protein: CASSQRQGIHYGYTF.